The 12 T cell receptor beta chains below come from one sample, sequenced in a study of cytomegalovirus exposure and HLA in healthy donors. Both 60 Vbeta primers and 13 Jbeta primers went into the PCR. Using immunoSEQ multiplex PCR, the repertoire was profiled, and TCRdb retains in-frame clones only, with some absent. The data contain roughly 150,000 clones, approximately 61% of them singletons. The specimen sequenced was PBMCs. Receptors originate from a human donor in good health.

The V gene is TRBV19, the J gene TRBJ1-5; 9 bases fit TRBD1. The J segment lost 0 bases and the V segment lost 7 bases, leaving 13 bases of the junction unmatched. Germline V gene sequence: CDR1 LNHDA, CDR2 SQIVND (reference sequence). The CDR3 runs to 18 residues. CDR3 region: CASTRGTGKSFSNQPQHF. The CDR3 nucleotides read TGTGCCAGTACCAGAGGGACAGGGAAGTCCTTTAGCAATCAGCCCCAGCATTTT.

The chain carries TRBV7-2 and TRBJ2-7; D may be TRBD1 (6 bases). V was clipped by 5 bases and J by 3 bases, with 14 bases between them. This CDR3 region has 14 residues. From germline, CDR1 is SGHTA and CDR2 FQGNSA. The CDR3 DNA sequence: TGTGCCAGCAGCCCCAGGGACACCTACTACGAGCAGTACTTC. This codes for CASSPRDTYYEQYF.

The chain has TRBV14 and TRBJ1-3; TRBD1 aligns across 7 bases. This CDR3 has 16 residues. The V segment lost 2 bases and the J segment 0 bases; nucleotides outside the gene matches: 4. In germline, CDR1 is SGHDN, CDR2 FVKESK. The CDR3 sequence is CASSQTGQNSGNTIYF. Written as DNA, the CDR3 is TGTGCCAGCAGCCAAACGGGACAGAACTCTGGAAACACCATATATTTT.

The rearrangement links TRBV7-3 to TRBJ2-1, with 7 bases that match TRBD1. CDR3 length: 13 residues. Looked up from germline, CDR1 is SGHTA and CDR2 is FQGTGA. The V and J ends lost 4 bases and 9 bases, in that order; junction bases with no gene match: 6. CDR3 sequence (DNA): TGTGCCAGCAGCTATTTTACAGGGGCTGAGCAGTTCTTC. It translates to CASSYFTGAEQFF.

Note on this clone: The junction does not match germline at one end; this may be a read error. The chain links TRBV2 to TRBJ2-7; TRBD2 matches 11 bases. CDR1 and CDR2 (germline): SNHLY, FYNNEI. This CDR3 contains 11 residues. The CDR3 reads CASSTDGLAGF. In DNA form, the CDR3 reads TGTGCCAGCAGTACAGATGGACTAGCGGGTTTT.

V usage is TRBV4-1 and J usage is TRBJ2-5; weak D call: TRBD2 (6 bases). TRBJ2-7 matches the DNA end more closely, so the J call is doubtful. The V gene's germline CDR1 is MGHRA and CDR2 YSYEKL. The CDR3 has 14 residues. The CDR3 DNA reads TGCGCCAGCAGCCCCTCGGGGCGGGGCTACGAGCAGTACTTC. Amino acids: CASSPSGRGYEQYF.

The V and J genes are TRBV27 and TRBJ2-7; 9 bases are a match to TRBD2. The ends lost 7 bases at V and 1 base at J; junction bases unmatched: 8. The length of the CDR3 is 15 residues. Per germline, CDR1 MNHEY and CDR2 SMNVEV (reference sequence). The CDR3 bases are TGTGCCAGCATCCTCCGCGCGGGAGGGTCCTACGAGCAGTACTTC. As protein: CASILRAGGSYEQYF.

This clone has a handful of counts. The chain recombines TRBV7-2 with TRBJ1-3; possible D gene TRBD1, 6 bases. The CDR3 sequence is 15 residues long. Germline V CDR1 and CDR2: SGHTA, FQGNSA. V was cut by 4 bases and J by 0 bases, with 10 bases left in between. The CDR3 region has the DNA TGTGCCAGCAGCTATACAGGGCGCTCTGGAAACACCATATATTTT. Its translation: CASSYTGRSGNTIYF. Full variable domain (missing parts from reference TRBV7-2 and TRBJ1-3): GAGVSQSPSNKVTEKGKDVELRCDPISGHTALYWYRQSLGQGLEFLIYFQGNSAPDKSGLPSDRFSAERTGGSVSTLTIQRTQQEDSAVYLCASSYTGRSGNTIYFGEGSWLTVV.

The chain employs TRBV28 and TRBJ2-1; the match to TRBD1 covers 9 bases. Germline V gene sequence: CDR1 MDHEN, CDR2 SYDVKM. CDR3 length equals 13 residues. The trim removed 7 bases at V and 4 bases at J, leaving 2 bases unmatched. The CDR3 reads CASTGTGYNEQFF. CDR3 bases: TGTGCCAGCACCGGGACAGGGTACAATGAGCAGTTCTTC.

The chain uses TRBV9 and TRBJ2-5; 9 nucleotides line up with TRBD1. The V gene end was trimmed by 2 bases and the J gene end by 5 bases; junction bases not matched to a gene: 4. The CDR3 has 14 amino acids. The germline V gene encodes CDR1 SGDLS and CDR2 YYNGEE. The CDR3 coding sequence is TGTGCCAGCAGCGTTACAGGGGGCGTTGAGACCCAGTACTTC. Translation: CASSVTGGVETQYF. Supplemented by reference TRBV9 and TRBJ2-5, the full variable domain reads DSGVTQTPKHLITATGQRVTLRCSPRSGDLSVYWYQQSLDQGLQFLIQYYNGEERAKGNILERFSAQQFPDLHSELNLSSLELGDSALYFCASSVTGGVETQYFGPGTRLLVL.

The CDR3: CASTQLPDREYEQYF. DNA of the CDR3: TGTGCCAGCACCCAACTGCCCGACAGGGAGTACGAGCAGTACTTC. This chain uses TRBV6-1 with TRBJ2-7, with 7 bases aligning to TRBD1. Germline loops: CDR1 MNHNS, CDR2 SASEGT. The junction had 13 bases not matched to a gene; V was cut back by 7 bases and J by 4 bases. The CDR3 spans 15 residues.

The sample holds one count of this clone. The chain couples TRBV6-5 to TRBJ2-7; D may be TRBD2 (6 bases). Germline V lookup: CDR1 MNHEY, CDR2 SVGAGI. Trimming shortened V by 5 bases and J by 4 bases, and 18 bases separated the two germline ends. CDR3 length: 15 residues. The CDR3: CASSREVRTVYEQYF. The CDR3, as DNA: TGTGCCAGCAGTAGGGAGGTGCGAACGGTTTACGAGCAGTACTTC.